Listed below are T cell receptor beta chains from one sample, sequenced in a study of graft-versus-host responses after intestinal transplantation. Assay used: immunoSEQ multiplex PCR; TCRdb lists only in-frame clones, some missing. The top ten clones hold 0.65% to 0.95% of a sample with about 93,000 clones, around 84% of them seen once. No antigens are known for them. Sample: unstimulated CD4+ T cells sorted from spleen or lymph node cells, taken before intestinal transplant. The receptor source for this set is a human donor who received an intestinal transplant. The CDR3 runs from the conserved cysteine through the conserved F or W. The order of the fields is D gene, clone size, CDR3 length, J gene, V gene, CDR3 DNA, CDR3 protein. The D gene is left open where the match is weak. Expanded clones get a size class; other rows say once, few or many, or leave the size out.

d_call: -
clone_size: once
cdr3_length: 15
j_call: TRBJ2-7
v_call: TRBV19
cdr3_nt: TGTGCCAGTAGTCGCGGGGACGGGGCTAACTACGAGCAGTACTTC
cdr3_aa: CASSRGDGANYEQYF

d_call: TRBD1
clone_size: -
cdr3_length: 15
j_call: TRBJ1-4
v_call: TRBV6-6
cdr3_nt: TGTGCCAGCAGTACGACCTCGACAGGGGGAGAAAAACTGTTTTTT
cdr3_aa: CASSTTSTGGEKLFF

d_call: -
clone_size: -
cdr3_length: 11
j_call: TRBJ2-1
v_call: TRBV20-1
cdr3_nt: TGCAGTGCTATGCGTGCCAATGAGCAGTTCTTC
cdr3_aa: CSAMRANEQFF

d_call: TRBD2
clone_size: -
cdr3_length: 15
j_call: TRBJ2-3
v_call: TRBV7-8
cdr3_nt: TGTGCCAGCAGCTTCGACGGGGGGTTCACAGATACGCAGTATTTT
cdr3_aa: CASSFDGGFTDTQYF

d_call: -
clone_size: -
cdr3_length: 14
j_call: TRBJ1-4
v_call: TRBV28
cdr3_nt: TGTGCCAGCAGTTCCATGGGGAGGGAGGGAAAACTGTTTTTT
cdr3_aa: CASSSMGREGKLFF

d_call: TRBD1
clone_size: -
cdr3_length: 15
j_call: TRBJ1-2
v_call: TRBV5-4
cdr3_nt: TGTGCCAGCAGCTTGTTGGGACAGGGGCCCCGGGGCTACACCTTC
cdr3_aa: CASSLLGQGPRGYTF

d_call: -
clone_size: -
cdr3_length: 15
j_call: TRBJ1-4
v_call: TRBV28
cdr3_nt: TGTGCCAGCAGTCCCCACAGTGCAACTAATGAAAAACTGTTTTTT
cdr3_aa: CASSPHSATNEKLFF

d_call: TRBD2
clone_size: -
cdr3_length: 15
j_call: TRBJ2-5
v_call: TRBV5-1
cdr3_nt: TGCGCCAGCAGCTTGGACGGGGGGGGCGTGGAGACCCAGTACTTC
cdr3_aa: CASSLDGGGVETQYF

d_call: -
clone_size: few
cdr3_length: 14
j_call: TRBJ1-4
v_call: TRBV28
cdr3_nt: TGTGCCAGCAGTTCCTATGGCGGTCTTGAAAAACTGTTTTTT
cdr3_aa: CASSSYGGLEKLFF

d_call: -
clone_size: -
cdr3_length: 14
j_call: TRBJ2-7
v_call: TRBV5-5
cdr3_nt: TGTGCCAGCAGCTTGGATGTCCGAAGCCCCGAGCAGTACTTC
cdr3_aa: CASSLDVRSPEQYF

d_call: TRBD2
clone_size: -
cdr3_length: 19
j_call: TRBJ2-1
v_call: TRBV7-6
cdr3_nt: TGTGCCAGCAGCTTAGCACCCCTCACTAGCGGGGGGTCCTACAATGAGCAGTTCTTC
cdr3_aa: CASSLAPLTSGGSYNEQFF

d_call: -
clone_size: -
cdr3_length: 12
j_call: TRBJ2-3
v_call: TRBV5-8
cdr3_nt: TGTGCCAGCAGCCTCGACTCCCGTACGCAGTATTTT
cdr3_aa: CASSLDSRTQYF

d_call: -
clone_size: -
cdr3_length: 14
j_call: TRBJ2-1
v_call: TRBV9
cdr3_nt: TGTGCCAGCAGCGTAGCCCTTGGAGGCAATGAGCAGTTCTTC
cdr3_aa: CASSVALGGNEQFF

d_call: TRBD1
clone_size: few
cdr3_length: 14
j_call: TRBJ1-1
v_call: TRBV5-1
cdr3_nt: TGCGCCAGCAGCCGACAGGGGGGGAACACTGAAGCTTTCTTT
cdr3_aa: CASSRQGGNTEAFF

d_call: -
clone_size: -
cdr3_length: 14
j_call: TRBJ1-2
v_call: TRBV5-1
cdr3_nt: TGCGCCAGCAGCTTGGACACAGGGCTCTATGGCTACACCTTC
cdr3_aa: CASSLDTGLYGYTF

d_call: -
clone_size: once
cdr3_length: 15
j_call: TRBJ2-5
v_call: TRBV5-6
cdr3_nt: TGTGCCAGCAGCTCGAAAGGGACAACGCGAGAGACCCAGTACTTC
cdr3_aa: CASSSKGTTRETQYF

d_call: TRBD1
clone_size: -
cdr3_length: 12
j_call: TRBJ2-7
v_call: TRBV28
cdr3_nt: TGTGCCAGTCAGGACAGGGGGTACGAGCAGTACTTC
cdr3_aa: CASQDRGYEQYF

d_call: TRBD1
clone_size: -
cdr3_length: 17
j_call: TRBJ1-6
v_call: TRBV27
cdr3_nt: TGTGCCAGCAGTGTCCGACAGGGGAGGATTATGAATTCACCCCTCCACTTT
cdr3_aa: CASSVRQGRIMNSPLHF

d_call: -
clone_size: -
cdr3_length: 17
j_call: TRBJ2-3
v_call: TRBV18
cdr3_nt: TGTGCCAGCTCACTACAGAGACTAGATTATGAGGGTGATACGCAGTATTTT
cdr3_aa: CASSLQRLDYEGDTQYF

d_call: TRBD1
clone_size: once
cdr3_length: 15
j_call: TRBJ1-2
v_call: TRBV6-5
cdr3_nt: TGTGCCAGCAGGGCAACCGGGACAGGGGGCCGTGGCTACACCTTC
cdr3_aa: CASRATGTGGRGYTF

d_call: -
clone_size: -
cdr3_length: 13
j_call: TRBJ2-7
v_call: TRBV25-1
cdr3_nt: TGTGCCAGCAGTCCGGGACAAACCTACGAGCAGTACTTC
cdr3_aa: CASSPGQTYEQYF

d_call: -
clone_size: once
cdr3_length: 14
j_call: TRBJ1-3
v_call: TRBV7-6
cdr3_nt: TGTGCCAGCAGACAAGGGGGCTCTGGAAACACCATATATTTT
cdr3_aa: CASRQGGSGNTIYF

d_call: -
clone_size: -
cdr3_length: 14
j_call: TRBJ1-1
v_call: TRBV7-2
cdr3_nt: TGTGCCAGCAGCTTCGCCCCGGGTTACACTGAAGCTTTCTTT
cdr3_aa: CASSFAPGYTEAFF

d_call: -
clone_size: -
cdr3_length: 13
j_call: TRBJ2-5
v_call: TRBV7-9
cdr3_nt: TGTGCCAGCAGCCCGGACAACCAAGAGACCCAGTACTTC
cdr3_aa: CASSPDNQETQYF

d_call: -
clone_size: -
cdr3_length: 14
j_call: TRBJ2-7
v_call: TRBV6-5
cdr3_nt: TGTGCCAGCAGTTCTCCGGGACTTTCCTACGAGCAGTACTTC
cdr3_aa: CASSSPGLSYEQYF

d_call: TRBD1
clone_size: -
cdr3_length: 15
j_call: TRBJ1-4
v_call: TRBV11-2
cdr3_nt: TGTGCCAGCAGCCCGCTGGGACAGGGGGCTAGGAAACTGTTTTTT
cdr3_aa: CASSPLGQGARKLFF

d_call: TRBD1
clone_size: few
cdr3_length: 14
j_call: TRBJ2-1
v_call: TRBV5-1
cdr3_nt: TGCGCCAGCAGCTTGGGGGACAGTCAGAATGAGCAGTTCTTC
cdr3_aa: CASSLGDSQNEQFF

d_call: -
clone_size: many
cdr3_length: 15
j_call: TRBJ2-7
v_call: TRBV14
cdr3_nt: TGTGCCAGCAGCGATATTGCGACAAACACCTACGAGCAGTACTTC
cdr3_aa: CASSDIATNTYEQYF

d_call: TRBD2
clone_size: once
cdr3_length: 16
j_call: TRBJ2-3
v_call: TRBV5-1
cdr3_nt: TGCGCCAGCAGCTTGGATAGCGGGGGGGCCTCAGATACGCAGTATTTT
cdr3_aa: CASSLDSGGASDTQYF

d_call: -
clone_size: -
cdr3_length: 15
j_call: TRBJ1-2
v_call: TRBV7-9
cdr3_nt: TGTGCCAGCAGCTTAGTTGAGGGTCGATTCCATGGCTACACCTTC
cdr3_aa: CASSLVEGRFHGYTF

d_call: TRBD2
clone_size: -
cdr3_length: 15
j_call: TRBJ2-7
v_call: TRBV5-4
cdr3_nt: TGTGCCAGCAGTTCCGGGGGAGGGGAAACCTACGAGCAGTACTTC
cdr3_aa: CASSSGGGETYEQYF

d_call: TRBD1
clone_size: -
cdr3_length: 16
j_call: TRBJ1-2
v_call: TRBV28
cdr3_nt: TGTGCCAGCAATCCCGGGACAGCTACTGCCTCGCCAGGCTACACCTTC
cdr3_aa: CASNPGTATASPGYTF

d_call: TRBD1
clone_size: -
cdr3_length: 15
j_call: TRBJ1-4
v_call: TRBV7-9
cdr3_nt: TGTGCCAGCAGCTTAGGACAGGGCCCTAATGAAAAACTGTTTTTT
cdr3_aa: CASSLGQGPNEKLFF

d_call: -
clone_size: -
cdr3_length: 17
j_call: TRBJ1-1
v_call: TRBV11-2
cdr3_nt: TGTGCCAGCAGCCCTCGCCGAGGTCAGGGCTCGAACACTGAAGCTTTCTTT
cdr3_aa: CASSPRRGQGSNTEAFF

d_call: TRBD2
clone_size: -
cdr3_length: 16
j_call: TRBJ2-2
v_call: TRBV11-3
cdr3_nt: TGTGCCAGCAGTCGGACTAGCGGGGCGAACACCGGGGAGCTGTTTTTT
cdr3_aa: CASSRTSGANTGELFF

d_call: TRBD1
clone_size: -
cdr3_length: 16
j_call: TRBJ2-6
v_call: TRBV30
cdr3_nt: TGTGCCTGGAAGGGACAGGAAGGCTCTGGGGCCAACGTCCTGACTTTC
cdr3_aa: CAWKGQEGSGANVLTF

d_call: -
clone_size: -
cdr3_length: 13
j_call: TRBJ2-2
v_call: TRBV5-4
cdr3_nt: TGTGCCAGCAGCCTGCGCCAGGGGCGCAGGCTGTTTTTT
cdr3_aa: CASSLRQGRRLFF

d_call: TRBD1
clone_size: -
cdr3_length: 16
j_call: TRBJ2-3
v_call: TRBV6-4
cdr3_nt: TGTGCCAGCAGTCTATCTTGGACAGGGAACACAGATACGCAGTATTTT
cdr3_aa: CASSLSWTGNTDTQYF

d_call: -
clone_size: few
cdr3_length: 15
j_call: TRBJ2-5
v_call: TRBV4-1
cdr3_nt: TGCGCCAGCAGCCTCAACGACAGACCTCAATGGACCCAGTACTTC
cdr3_aa: CASSLNDRPQWTQYF

d_call: -
clone_size: -
cdr3_length: 16
j_call: TRBJ1-5
v_call: TRBV18
cdr3_nt: TGTGCCAGCTCACCCGGAGGAGCTTATAGCAATCAGCCCCAGCATTTT
cdr3_aa: CASSPGGAYSNQPQHF

d_call: -
clone_size: few
cdr3_length: 15
j_call: TRBJ1-1
v_call: TRBV5-8
cdr3_nt: TGTGCCAGCAGCCCGGACGGACACCGGAACACTGAAGCTTTCTTT
cdr3_aa: CASSPDGHRNTEAFF

d_call: -
clone_size: -
cdr3_length: 13
j_call: TRBJ1-6
v_call: TRBV6-5
cdr3_nt: TGTGCCACCCTTGAGCCAGGGCGATCACCCCTCCACTTT
cdr3_aa: CATLEPGRSPLHF